The 6 T cell receptor beta chains below come from one sample, sequenced in a study of neurological immune-mediated disorders. TCRdb fed the 5' RACE reads into MiXCR, producing one record per CDR3 protein. The table lists about 33,000 distinct CDR3 sequences, about 1.6% of them singletons, with approximately 8.7% in the top ten. Sequenced input: PBMCs. Source of these receptors: a woman aged 25 to 39 with multiple sclerosis.

This clonotype was recorded at least ten times. The genes are TRBV7-2 and TRBJ2-3; TRBD2 is a possible D gene (5 bases). Trimming shortened V by 0 bases and J by 3 bases, and 7 bases separated the two germline ends. There are 14 residues in the CDR3. Germline CDR1 and CDR2: SGHTA and FQGNSA. The CDR3 protein is CASSLASGTDTQYF. The CDR3 DNA is TGTGCCAGCAGCTTAGCGAGCGGTACAGATACGCAGTATTTT.

This clonotype has at least ten counts. The V and J genes are TRBV11-2 and TRBJ1-3, with 7 bases that match TRBD1. This CDR3 has 16 amino acids. From germline, CDR1 is SGHAT and CDR2 FQNNGV. V dropped 5 bases and J dropped 1; count of bases not matched to a gene: 8. For the CDR3, the DNA is TGTGCCAGCAGCCGATACCGGACAGGATCTGGAAACACCATATATTTT. This encodes CASSRYRTGSGNTIYF.

The sample holds many counts of this clonotype. The chain uses TRBV20-1 and TRBJ2-7; D possibly corresponds to TRBD1 (5 bases). Per germline, CDR1 DFQATT and CDR2 SNEGSKA (reference sequence). The CDR3 covers 12 residues. Trimming removed 3 bases at V and 5 bases at J, with 11 bases between. CDR3 DNA: TGCAGTGCTAGTTACGACAGCCACGAGCAGTACTTC. Translating gives CSASYDSHEQYF.

This clonotype was seen at least ten times. CDR3 nucleotides: TGCGCCAGCAGCCCACTCCCCCTAGATTACGAGCAGTACTTC. Translating it yields CASSPLPLDYEQYF. The V gene is TRBV4-3, the J gene TRBJ2-7; D unclear. The germline CDR1 and CDR2 sequences are LGHNA and YSLEER. The CDR3 has 14 residues. Trimming pared 4 bases from V and 4 bases from J, leaving 14 bases between.

This clonotype was observed at least ten times. The gene calls are TRBV6-5 and TRBJ1-1, with D unclear. V was trimmed by 5 bases and J by 8 bases, leaving 12 bases between them. CDR1 is MNHEY, CDR2 SVGAGI, per germline. The CDR3 totals 12 residues. The CDR3 nucleotides read TGTGCCAGCAGTCCGAACCCTGGAGAAGCTTTCTTT. Translated, it gives CASSPNPGEAFF.

In its sample, this clonotype was seen many times. V gene TRBV24-1 combines with J gene TRBJ2-3; D may be TRBD2 (5 bases). V lost 3 bases to trimming and J lost 7 bases, with 13 bases between them. The CDR3 length is 14 residues. The germline gives CDR1 KGHDR, CDR2 SFDVKD. CDR3 in amino acids: CATSDPLEANTQYF. CDR3 nucleotides: TGTGCCACCAGTGATCCACTGGAGGCAAATACGCAGTATTTT.